The 4 T cell receptor beta chains below all came from one sample that was sequenced in a study of vaccination and CD4 T cells after COVID-19. No antigens are known for them. Scientists ran DNA taken from cultured CD4+ T cells through the Oncomine TCR Beta short-read assay for sequencing. One entry per CDR3 protein, called by TCRdb with MiXCR from the PCR reads. The sample has 20,000 to 30,000 distinct CDR3 sequences; under 55% are singletons. Treatment: approximately nine-day PBMC culture with coronavirus spike peptide pools or control peptides (ViraFEST assay). Sequencing used CD4+ T cells from blood, cultured in vitro. These receptors were obtained from a human donor who had recovered from COVID-19.

A few counts support this clonotype. The chain couples TRBV25-1 to TRBJ1-2, with a possible D match to TRBD1 (5 bases). Trimming took 4 bases from V and 8 from J, leaving 20 bases between them. The CDR3 has 15 amino acids. The germline gives CDR1 MGHDK, CDR2 SYGVNS. The CDR3 region is CASSGQDVRGVGYTF. The CDR3 bases are TGTGCCAGCAGTGGTCAAGATGTCCGAGGGGTCGGCTACACCTTC.

V gene TRBV4-1 combines with J gene TRBJ1-2, with D maybe TRBD1 (6 bases). Trimming left V 1 base short and J 7 bases short, with 22 bases between. CDR3 size: 17 residues. Germline CDR1 reads MGHRA; CDR2 reads YSYEKL. The CDR3 region is CASSQGIVAGEVRGYTF. CDR3 nucleotide sequence: TGCGCCAGCAGCCAAGGTATCGTCGCAGGGGAGGTTCGTGGCTACACCTTC.

This clonotype was seen once. This chain connects TRBV24-1 to TRBJ2-1; 9 bases map to TRBD2. V shed 1 base and J 6 bases; nucleotides not matched to a gene: 6. The CDR3 has 16 residues. Per germline, CDR1 KGHDR and CDR2 SFDVKD. The CDR3 DNA sequence: TGTGCCACCAGTGATTTAGGTAGCGGGAGCCTCAATGAGCAGTTCTTC. It encodes CATSDLGSGSLNEQFF.

The chain links TRBV4-3 to TRBJ2-3; 8 positions match TRBD2. This CDR3 comprises 16 residues. V dropped 2 bases and J dropped 4; count of bases not matched to a gene: 8. Germline V gene lookup returns CDR1 LGHNA and CDR2 YSLEER. The CDR3 region has the DNA TGCGCCAGCAGCCAAACCTTAGCGGGAATTTCAGATACGCAGTATTTT. This codes for CASSQTLAGISDTQYF.